The T cell receptor (beta chain) under discussion was sequenced for a study of control samples from healthy donors and cancer patients. Profiled with immunoSEQ multiplex PCR; TCRdb holds only in-frame clones, not every one. The repertoire consists of tens of thousands of clones, with roughly 91% occurring once and the leading ten covering 15% to 18%. V was cut by 2 bases and J by 2 bases, with 16 bases left in between. The germline gives CDR1 SGHTA, CDR2 FQGTGA. The CDR3 spans 16 residues. The sequence was collected from a man aged 25-45 years in good health. The sample taken for sequencing was blood. J is TRBJ2-7 and V is TRBV7-3; tentatively, D is TRBD2 (7 bases). CDR3 nucleotide sequence: TGTGCCAGCAGCTTAGGGGGGGGCGGGCGCCCCTACGAGCAGTACTTC. This sequence encodes CASSLGGGGRPYEQYF.